The table lists the clone carrying this TCR beta chain with many counts. This sample was included in a study of blood T cells in healthy people across ages. Next came a second PCR, run for about 7 to 12 cycles, which used a sample-barcoded 5' primer along with a J-beta primer mix. A template-switch adaptor with 12 random nucleotides tagged each cDNA molecule. TCRdb recomputed calls from the 5' RACE reads with MiXCR, one row per CDR3 protein. This repertoire shows some 1.7 million distinct CDR3 sequences, about 30% found once; its top ten account for about 7.7%. There are 15 residues in the CDR3. V trimming: 6 bases; J trimming: 1 base; junction bases outside the gene matches: 9. Germline CDR1 is DFQATT and CDR2 is SNEGSKA (reference sequence).

The sequence came from a woman younger than 45 in good health. The sequencing sample was made of blood. The chain links TRBV20-1 to TRBJ2-5, with 9 bases that match TRBD1. The CDR3 region is CSAPPGQGGQETQYF. CDR3 DNA: TGCAGTGCGCCCCCGGGACAGGGTGGCCAAGAGACCCAGTACTTC.